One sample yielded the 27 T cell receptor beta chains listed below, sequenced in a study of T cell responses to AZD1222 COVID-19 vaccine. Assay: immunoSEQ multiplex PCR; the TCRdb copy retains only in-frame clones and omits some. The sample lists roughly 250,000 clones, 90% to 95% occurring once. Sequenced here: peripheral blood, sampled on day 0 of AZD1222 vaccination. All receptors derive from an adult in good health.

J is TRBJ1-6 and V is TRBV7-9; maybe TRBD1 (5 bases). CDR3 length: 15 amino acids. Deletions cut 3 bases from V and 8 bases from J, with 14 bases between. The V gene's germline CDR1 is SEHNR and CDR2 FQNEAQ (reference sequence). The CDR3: CASSLRSGTDSPLHF. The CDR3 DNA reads TGTGCCAGCAGCTTGAGGTCAGGGACGGATTCACCCCTCCACTTT. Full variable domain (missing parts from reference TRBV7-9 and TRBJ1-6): DTGVSQNPRHKITKRGQNVTFRCDPISEHNRLYWYRQTLGQGPEFLTYFQNEAQLEKSRLLSDRFSAERPKGSFSTLEIQRTEQGDSAMYLCASSLRSGTDSPLHFGNGTRLTVT.

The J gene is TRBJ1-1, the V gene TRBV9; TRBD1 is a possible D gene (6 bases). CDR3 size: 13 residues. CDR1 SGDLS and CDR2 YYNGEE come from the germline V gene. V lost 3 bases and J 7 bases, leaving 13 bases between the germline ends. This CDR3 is CASSDRRGGEAFF. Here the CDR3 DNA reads TGTGCCAGCAGCGACCGAAGGGGGGGTGAAGCTTTCTTT.

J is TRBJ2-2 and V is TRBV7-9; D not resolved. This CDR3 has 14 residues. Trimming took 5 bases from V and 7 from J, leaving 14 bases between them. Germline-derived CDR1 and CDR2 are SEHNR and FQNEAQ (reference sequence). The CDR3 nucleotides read TGTGCCAGCAGCACGCGGAGCCTGGGCGGGGAGCTGTTTTTT. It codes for CASSTRSLGGELFF.

CDR3 nucleotide sequence: TGTGCCAGCAACAACTTTCAGGGATATCAGCCCCAGCATTTT. It encodes CASNNFQGYQPQHF. The V and J genes are TRBV7-9 and TRBJ1-5; D possibly corresponds to TRBD1 (5 bases). V lost 7 bases, J lost 5 bases, and 15 bases lay in between. In germline, CDR1 is SEHNR, CDR2 FQNEAQ (reference sequence). This CDR3 has 14 amino acids.

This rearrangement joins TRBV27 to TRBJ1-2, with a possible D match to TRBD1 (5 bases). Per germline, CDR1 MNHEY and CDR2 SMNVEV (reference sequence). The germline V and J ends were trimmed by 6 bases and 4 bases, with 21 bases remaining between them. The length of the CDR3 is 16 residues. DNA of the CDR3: TGTGCCAGCAGAACCGGGGGGAGGGGTGCGGGCTATGGCTACACCTTC. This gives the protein CASRTGGRGAGYGYTF.

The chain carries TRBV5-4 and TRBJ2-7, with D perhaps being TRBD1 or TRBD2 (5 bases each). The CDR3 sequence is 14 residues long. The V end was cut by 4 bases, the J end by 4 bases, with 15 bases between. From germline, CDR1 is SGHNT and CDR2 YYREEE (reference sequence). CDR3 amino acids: CASSRDGKLYEQYF. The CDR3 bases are TGTGCCAGCAGCAGGGACGGAAAATTATACGAGCAGTACTTC.

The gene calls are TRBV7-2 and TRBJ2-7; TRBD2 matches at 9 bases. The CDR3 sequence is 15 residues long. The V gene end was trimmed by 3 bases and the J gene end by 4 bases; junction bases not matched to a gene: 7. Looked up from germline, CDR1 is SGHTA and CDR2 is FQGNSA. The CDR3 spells CASSFPTSGRYEQYF. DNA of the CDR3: TGTGCCAGCAGCTTCCCGACTAGCGGCCGGTACGAGCAGTACTTC.

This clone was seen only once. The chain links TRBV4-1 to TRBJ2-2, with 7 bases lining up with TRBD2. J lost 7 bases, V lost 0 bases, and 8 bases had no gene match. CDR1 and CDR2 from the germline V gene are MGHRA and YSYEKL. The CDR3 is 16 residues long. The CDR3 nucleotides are TGCGCCAGCAGCCAAGATATCGCGGGAGCAGGCGGGGAGCTGTTTTTT. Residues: CASSQDIAGAGGELFF.

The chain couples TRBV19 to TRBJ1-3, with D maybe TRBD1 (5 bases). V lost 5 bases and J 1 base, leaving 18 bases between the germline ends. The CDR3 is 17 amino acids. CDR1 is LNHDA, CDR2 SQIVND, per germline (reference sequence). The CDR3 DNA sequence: TGTGCCAGTAGTCGGAGGGGTTCACTCCCTTCTGGAAACACCATATATTTT. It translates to CASSRRGSLPSGNTIYF.

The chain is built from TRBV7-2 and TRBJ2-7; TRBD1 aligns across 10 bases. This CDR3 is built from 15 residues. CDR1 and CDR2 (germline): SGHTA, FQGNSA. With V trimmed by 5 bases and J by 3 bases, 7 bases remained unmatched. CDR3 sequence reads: CASSLPGTGDYEQYF. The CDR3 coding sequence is TGTGCCAGCAGCCTTCCCGGGACAGGGGACTACGAGCAGTACTTC.

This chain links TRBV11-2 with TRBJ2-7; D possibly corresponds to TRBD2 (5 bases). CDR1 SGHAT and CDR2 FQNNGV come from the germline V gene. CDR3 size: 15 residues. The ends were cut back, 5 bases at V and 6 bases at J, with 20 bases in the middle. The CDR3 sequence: CASSPRSWEQREQYF. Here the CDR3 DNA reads TGTGCCAGCAGCCCCCGCTCCTGGGAGCAGCGCGAGCAGTACTTC.

The CDR3 here is CAWSNGYGELFF. Here the CDR3 DNA reads TGTGCCTGGAGTAACGGGTACGGGGAGCTGTTTTTT. This sequence joins TRBV30 and TRBJ2-2; D uncertain. From germline, CDR1 is GTSNPN and CDR2 SVGIG (reference sequence). V shed 2 bases and J shed 7 bases, with 8 bases lying between them. The CDR3 totals 12 residues.

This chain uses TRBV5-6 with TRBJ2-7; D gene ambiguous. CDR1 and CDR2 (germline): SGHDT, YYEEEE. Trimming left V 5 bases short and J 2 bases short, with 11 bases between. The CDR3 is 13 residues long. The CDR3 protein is CASSPGRTYEQYF. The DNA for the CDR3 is TGTGCCAGCAGTCCAGGCAGGACCTACGAGCAGTACTTC.

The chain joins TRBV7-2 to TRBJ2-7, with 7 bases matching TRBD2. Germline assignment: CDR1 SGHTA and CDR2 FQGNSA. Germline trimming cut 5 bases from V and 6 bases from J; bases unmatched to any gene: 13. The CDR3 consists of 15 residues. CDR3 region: CASSPTGGRRGEQYF. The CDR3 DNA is TGTGCCAGCAGCCCCACTGGCGGGAGAAGGGGCGAGCAGTACTTC. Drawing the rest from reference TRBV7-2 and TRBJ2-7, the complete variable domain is GAGVSQSPSNKVTEKGKDVELRCDPISGHTALYWYRQSLGQGLEFLIYFQGNSAPDKSGLPSDRFSAERTGGSVSTLTIQRTQQEDSAVYLCASSPTGGRRGEQYFGPGTRLTVT.

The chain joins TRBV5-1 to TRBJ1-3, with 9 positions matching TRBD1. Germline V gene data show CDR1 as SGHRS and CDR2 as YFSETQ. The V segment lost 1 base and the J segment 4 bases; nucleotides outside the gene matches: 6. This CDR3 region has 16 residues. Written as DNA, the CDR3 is TGCGCCAGCAGCTTGTATGGGACAGGGTCCGGAAACACCATATATTTT. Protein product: CASSLYGTGSGNTIYF.

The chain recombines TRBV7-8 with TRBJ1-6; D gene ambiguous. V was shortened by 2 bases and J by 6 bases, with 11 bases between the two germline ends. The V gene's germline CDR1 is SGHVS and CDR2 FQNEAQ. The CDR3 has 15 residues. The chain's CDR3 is CASSLREATNSPLHF. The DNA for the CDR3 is TGTGCCAGCAGCTTAAGAGAGGCGACTAATTCACCCCTCCACTTT.

DNA of the CDR3: TGTGCCAGCAGCCAGCGCCTAGGGGGGCGAAACGAGCAGTACTTC. Translation: CASSQRLGGRNEQYF. The rearrangement uses TRBV3-1 (or the pseudogene TRBV3-2) and TRBJ2-7; D is perhaps TRBD1 or TRBD2 (6 bases each). This CDR3 is built from 15 residues. Germline V lookup: CDR1 LGHDT, CDR2 YNNKEL (reference sequence). V was clipped by 3 bases and J by 5 bases, with 17 bases between them.

The CDR3: CASSPGGATEAFF. Written as DNA, the CDR3 is TGTGCCAGCAGCCCCGGGGGCGCGACTGAAGCTTTCTTT. The V call is TRBV7-9, the J call TRBJ1-1; possibly TRBD1 for D (6 bases). Between the trimmed V and J ends, which lost 5 bases and 5 bases, there was a span of 12 bases. Germline CDR1 reads SEHNR; CDR2 reads FQNEAQ (reference sequence). The CDR3 sequence is 13 residues long.

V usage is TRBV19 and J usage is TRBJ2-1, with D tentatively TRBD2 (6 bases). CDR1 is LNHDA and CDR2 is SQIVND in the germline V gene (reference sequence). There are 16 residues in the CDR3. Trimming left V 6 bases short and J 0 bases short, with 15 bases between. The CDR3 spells CASSPPGLSSYNEQFF. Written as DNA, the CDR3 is TGTGCCAGTAGCCCACCGGGACTGAGCTCCTACAATGAGCAGTTCTTC.

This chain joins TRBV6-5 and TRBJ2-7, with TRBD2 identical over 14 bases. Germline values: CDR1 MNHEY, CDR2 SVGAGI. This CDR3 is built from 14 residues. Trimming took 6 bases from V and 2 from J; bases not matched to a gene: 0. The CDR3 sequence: CASRGLAGAYEQYF. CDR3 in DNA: TGTGCCAGCAGGGGACTAGCGGGGGCCTACGAGCAGTACTTC.

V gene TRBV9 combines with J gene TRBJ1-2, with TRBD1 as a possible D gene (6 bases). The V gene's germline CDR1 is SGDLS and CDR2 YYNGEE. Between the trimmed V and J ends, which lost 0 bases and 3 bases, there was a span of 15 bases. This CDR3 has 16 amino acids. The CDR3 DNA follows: TGTGCCAGCAGCGTAGCCCCAACAGGGATGGACTATGGCTACACCTTC. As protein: CASSVAPTGMDYGYTF.

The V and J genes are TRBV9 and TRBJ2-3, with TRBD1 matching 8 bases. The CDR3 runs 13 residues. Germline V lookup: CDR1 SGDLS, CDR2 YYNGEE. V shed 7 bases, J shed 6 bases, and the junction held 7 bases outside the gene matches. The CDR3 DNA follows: TGTGCCAGCGGGGCAGGGGGCTTGGATACGCAGTATTTT. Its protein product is CASGAGGLDTQYF. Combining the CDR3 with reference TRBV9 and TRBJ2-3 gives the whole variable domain DSGVTQTPKHLITATGQRVTLRCSPRSGDLSVYWYQQSLDQGLQFLIQYYNGEERAKGNILERFSAQQFPDLHSELNLSSLELGDSALYFCASGAGGLDTQYFGPGTRLTVL.

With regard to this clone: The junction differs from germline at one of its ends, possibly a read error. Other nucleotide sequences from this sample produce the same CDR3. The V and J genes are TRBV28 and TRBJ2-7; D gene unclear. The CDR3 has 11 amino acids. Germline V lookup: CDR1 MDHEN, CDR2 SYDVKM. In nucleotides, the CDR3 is TGTGCCAGCAGTGCAAGGTACGAGCAGTACTTT. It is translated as CASSARYEQYF.

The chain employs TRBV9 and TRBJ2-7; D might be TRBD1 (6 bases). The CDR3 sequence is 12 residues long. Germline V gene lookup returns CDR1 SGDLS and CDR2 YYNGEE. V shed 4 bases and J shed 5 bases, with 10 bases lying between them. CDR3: CASSPDSNEQYF. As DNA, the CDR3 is TGTGCCAGCAGCCCGGACAGTAACGAGCAGTACTTC.

CDR3 in DNA: TGTGCCAGCAGTTCCCCCGGGGACAGGGGGCGGGAGACCCAGTACTTC. Amino acid sequence: CASSSPGDRGRETQYF. This chain joins TRBV6-6 and TRBJ2-5, with 12 bases aligning to TRBD1. This CDR3 has 16 amino acids. From germline, CDR1 is MNHNY and CDR2 SVGAGI (reference sequence). Trimming at V came to 4 bases and at J to 5 bases, leaving 8 bases not matched to a gene.

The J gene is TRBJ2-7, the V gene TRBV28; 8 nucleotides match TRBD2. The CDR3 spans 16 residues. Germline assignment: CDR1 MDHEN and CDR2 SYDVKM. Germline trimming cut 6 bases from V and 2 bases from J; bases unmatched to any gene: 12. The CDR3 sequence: CASSTGGALYPYEQYF. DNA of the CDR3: TGTGCCAGCAGCACCGGGGGGGCACTCTACCCCTACGAGCAGTACTTC.

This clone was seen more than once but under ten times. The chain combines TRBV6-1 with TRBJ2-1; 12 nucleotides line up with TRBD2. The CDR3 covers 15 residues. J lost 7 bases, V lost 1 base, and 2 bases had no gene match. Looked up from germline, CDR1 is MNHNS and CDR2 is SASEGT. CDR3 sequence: CASSEELAGGNEQFF. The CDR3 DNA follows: TGTGCCAGCAGTGAAGAGCTAGCGGGGGGGAATGAGCAGTTCTTC.